This T cell receptor beta chain was retrieved from a study of OX40 agonist ivuxolimab in advanced cancers. Blood draws occurred at baseline, cycle 4 day 1, and cycle 7 day 1. Some clones are missing from TCRdb's copy, which holds only in-frame ones; the method was immunoSEQ multiplex PCR. Here the sample spans 79,000 or so clones, 65% to 90% being singletons. The TCR comes from an adult with an advanced solid tumor such as melanoma, head and neck, liver or kidney cancer. Specimen: CD4+ or CD8+ T cells sorted from blood, collected in a trial of the OX40 agonist ivuxolimab.

The CDR3 DNA reads TGTGCCAGCAGCATGCCCGGGAGAGGGCGAAGAGAGACCCAGTACTTC. It codes for CASSMPGRGRRETQYF. V gene TRBV5-4 combines with J gene TRBJ2-5; a weak D match, TRBD2 (6 bases). V was pared by 4 bases and J by 4 bases, with 20 bases between. This CDR3 has 16 amino acids. Germline lookup yields CDR1 SGHNT and CDR2 YYREEE (reference sequence).